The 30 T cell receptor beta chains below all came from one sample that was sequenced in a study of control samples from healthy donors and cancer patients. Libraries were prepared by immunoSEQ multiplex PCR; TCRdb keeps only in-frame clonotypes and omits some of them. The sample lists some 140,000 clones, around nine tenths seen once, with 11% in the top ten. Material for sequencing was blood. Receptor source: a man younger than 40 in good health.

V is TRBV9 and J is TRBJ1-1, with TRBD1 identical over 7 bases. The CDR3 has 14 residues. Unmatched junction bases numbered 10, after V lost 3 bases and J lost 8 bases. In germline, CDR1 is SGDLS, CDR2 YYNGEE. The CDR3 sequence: CASSAQTGLTEAFF. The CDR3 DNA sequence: TGTGCCAGCAGCGCCCAGACAGGGTTAACAGAAGCTTTCTTT.

The CDR3 protein is CASSLEAIYEQYF. DNA for the CDR3: TGTGCCAGCAGCTTAGAGGCCATATACGAGCAGTACTTC. V and J are TRBV11-2 and TRBJ2-7; D is ambiguous. The CDR3 is made up of 13 amino acids. V was pared by 0 bases and J by 4 bases, with 7 bases between. The germline V gene encodes CDR1 SGHAT and CDR2 FQNNGV.

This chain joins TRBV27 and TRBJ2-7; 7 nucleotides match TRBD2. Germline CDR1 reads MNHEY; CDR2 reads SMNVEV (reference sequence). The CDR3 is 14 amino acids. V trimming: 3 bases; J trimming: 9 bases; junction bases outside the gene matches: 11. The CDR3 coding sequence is TGTGCCAGCAGTTTGGTAGCGGGTCCCTTCGGGCAGTACTTC. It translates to CASSLVAGPFGQYF.

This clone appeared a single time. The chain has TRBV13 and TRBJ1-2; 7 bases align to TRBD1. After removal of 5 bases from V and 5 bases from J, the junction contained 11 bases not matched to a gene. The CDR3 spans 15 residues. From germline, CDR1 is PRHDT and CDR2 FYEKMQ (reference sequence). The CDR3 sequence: CASSTPFGTAYGYTF. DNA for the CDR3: TGTGCCAGCAGCACTCCGTTCGGGACAGCTTATGGCTACACCTTC.

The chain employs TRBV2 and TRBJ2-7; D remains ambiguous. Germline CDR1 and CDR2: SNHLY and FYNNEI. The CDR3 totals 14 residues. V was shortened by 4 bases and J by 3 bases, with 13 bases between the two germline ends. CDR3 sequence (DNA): TGTGCCAGCAGTGTTGTCAGGATCTTCTACGAGCAGTACTTC. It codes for CASSVVRIFYEQYF.

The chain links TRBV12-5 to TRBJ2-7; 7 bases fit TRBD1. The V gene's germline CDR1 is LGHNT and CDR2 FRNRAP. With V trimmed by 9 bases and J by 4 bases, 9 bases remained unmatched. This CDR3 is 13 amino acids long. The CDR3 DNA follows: TGTGCTAGCGGAACAGGGGTAATATACGAGCAGTACTTC. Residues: CASGTGVIYEQYF.

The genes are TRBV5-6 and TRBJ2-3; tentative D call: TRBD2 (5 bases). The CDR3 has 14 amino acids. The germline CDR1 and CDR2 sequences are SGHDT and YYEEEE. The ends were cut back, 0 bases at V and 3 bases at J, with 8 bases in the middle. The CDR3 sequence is CASSLVSGTDTQYF. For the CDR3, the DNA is TGTGCCAGCAGCTTGGTTTCGGGGACAGATACGCAGTATTTT.

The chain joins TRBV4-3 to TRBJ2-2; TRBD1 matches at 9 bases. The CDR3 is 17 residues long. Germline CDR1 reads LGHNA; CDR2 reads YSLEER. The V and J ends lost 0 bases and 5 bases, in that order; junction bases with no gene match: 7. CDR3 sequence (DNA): TGCGCCAGCAGCCAAGAGCCCGGGACAGGGATAACCGGGGAGCTGTTTTTT. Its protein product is CASSQEPGTGITGELFF.

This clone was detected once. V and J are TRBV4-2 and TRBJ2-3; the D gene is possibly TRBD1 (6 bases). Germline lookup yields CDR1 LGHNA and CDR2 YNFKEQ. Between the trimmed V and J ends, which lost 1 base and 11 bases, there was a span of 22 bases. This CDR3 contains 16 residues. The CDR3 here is CASSQVSNTGYLGQYF. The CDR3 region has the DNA TGTGCCAGCAGCCAAGTCTCGAATACAGGGTATCTCGGGCAGTATTTT.

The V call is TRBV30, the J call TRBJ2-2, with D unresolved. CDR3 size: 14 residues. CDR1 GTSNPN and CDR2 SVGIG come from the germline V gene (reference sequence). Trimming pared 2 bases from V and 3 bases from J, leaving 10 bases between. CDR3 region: CAWSTKQHTGELFF. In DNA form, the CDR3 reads TGTGCCTGGAGTACAAAACAGCACACCGGGGAGCTGTTTTTT.

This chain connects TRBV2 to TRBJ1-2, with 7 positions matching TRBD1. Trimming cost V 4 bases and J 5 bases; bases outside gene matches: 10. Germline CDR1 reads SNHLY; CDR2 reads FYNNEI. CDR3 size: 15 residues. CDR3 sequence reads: CASSVTGQQIYGYTF. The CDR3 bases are TGTGCCAGCAGTGTTACGGGACAGCAGATTTATGGCTACACCTTC. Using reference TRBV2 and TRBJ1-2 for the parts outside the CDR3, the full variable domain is EPEVTQTPSHQVTQMGQEVILRCVPISNHLYFYWYRQILGQKVEFLVSFYNNEISEKSEIFDDQFSVERPDGSNFTLKIRSTKLEDSAMYFCASSVTGQQIYGYTFGSGTRLTVV.

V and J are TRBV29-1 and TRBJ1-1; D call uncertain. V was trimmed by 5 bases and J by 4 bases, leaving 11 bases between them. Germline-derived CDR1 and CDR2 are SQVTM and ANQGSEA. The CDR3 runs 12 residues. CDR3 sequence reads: CSVRDLGTEAFF. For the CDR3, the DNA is TGCAGCGTTAGGGATCTGGGCACTGAAGCTTTCTTT.

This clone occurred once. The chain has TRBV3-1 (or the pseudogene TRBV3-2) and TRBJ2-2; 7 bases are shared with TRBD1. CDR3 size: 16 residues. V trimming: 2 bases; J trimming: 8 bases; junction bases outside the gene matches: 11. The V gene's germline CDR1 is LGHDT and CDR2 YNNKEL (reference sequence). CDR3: CASSQLAGGSTGELFF. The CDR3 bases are TGTGCCAGCAGCCAATTAGCAGGGGGTTCAACTGGGGAGCTGTTTTTT.

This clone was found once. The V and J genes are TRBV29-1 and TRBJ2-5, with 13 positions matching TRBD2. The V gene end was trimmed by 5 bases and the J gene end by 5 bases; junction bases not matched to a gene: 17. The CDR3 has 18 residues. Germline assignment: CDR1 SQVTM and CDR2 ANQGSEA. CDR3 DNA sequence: TGCAGCGTTAGGTCGGGACTAGCGGGATCAACCACGGGGGAGACCCAGTACTTC. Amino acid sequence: CSVRSGLAGSTTGETQYF. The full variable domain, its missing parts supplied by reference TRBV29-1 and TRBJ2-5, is SAVISQKPSRDICQRGTSLTIQCQVDSQVTMMFWYRQQPGQSLTLIATANQGSEATYESGFVIDKFPISRPNLTFSTLTVSNMSPEDSSIYLCSVRSGLAGSTTGETQYFGPGTRLLVL.

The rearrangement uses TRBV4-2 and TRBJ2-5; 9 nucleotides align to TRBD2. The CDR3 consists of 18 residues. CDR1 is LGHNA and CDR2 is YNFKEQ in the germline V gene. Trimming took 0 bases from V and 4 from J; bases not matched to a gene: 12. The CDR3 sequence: CASSQEGGGRAVGETQYF. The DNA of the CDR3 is TGTGCCAGCAGCCAAGAAGGCGGCGGGAGGGCCGTTGGAGAGACCCAGTACTTC.

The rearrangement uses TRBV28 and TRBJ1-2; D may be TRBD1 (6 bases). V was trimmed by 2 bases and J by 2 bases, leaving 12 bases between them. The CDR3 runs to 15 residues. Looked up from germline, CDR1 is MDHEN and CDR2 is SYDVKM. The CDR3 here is CASSLEPGQNYGYTF. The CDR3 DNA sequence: TGTGCCAGCAGTTTAGAACCAGGACAGAACTATGGCTACACCTTC.

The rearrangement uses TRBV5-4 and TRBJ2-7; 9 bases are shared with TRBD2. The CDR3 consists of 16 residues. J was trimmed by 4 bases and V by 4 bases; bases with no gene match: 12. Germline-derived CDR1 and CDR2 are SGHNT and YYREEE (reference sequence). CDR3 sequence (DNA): TGTGCCAGCAGCCCCGCGGGGGGACTAGCCTTATACGAGCAGTACTTC. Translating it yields CASSPAGGLALYEQYF.

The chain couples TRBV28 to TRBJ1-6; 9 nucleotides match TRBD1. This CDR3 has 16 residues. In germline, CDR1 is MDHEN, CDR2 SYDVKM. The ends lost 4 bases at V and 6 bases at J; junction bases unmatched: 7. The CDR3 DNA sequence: TGTGCCAGCAGTTCAATCCGGGACAGGGTTAATTCACCCCTCCACTTT. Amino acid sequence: CASSSIRDRVNSPLHF.

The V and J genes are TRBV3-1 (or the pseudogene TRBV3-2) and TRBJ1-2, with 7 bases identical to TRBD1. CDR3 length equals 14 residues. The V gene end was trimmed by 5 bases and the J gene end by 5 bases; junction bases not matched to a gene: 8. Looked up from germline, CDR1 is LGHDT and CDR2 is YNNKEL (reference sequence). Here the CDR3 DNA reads TGTGCCAGCAGCGAACAGGGGTTTTGGTATGGCTACACCTTC. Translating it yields CASSEQGFWYGYTF.

CDR3 region: CASTEQGAFGGNTIYF. For the CDR3, the DNA is TGTGCCAGCACCGAGCAGGGGGCGTTTGGTGGAAACACCATATATTTT. This chain links TRBV2 with TRBJ1-3; 8 bases match TRBD1. This CDR3 has 16 amino acids. Losses at the gene ends were 7 bases for V and 3 bases for J; bases not matched to a gene: 11. Germline CDR1 and CDR2: SNHLY and FYNNEI.

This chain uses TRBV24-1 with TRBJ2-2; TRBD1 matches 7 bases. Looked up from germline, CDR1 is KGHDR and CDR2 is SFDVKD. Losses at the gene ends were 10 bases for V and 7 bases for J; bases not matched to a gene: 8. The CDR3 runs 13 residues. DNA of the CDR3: TGTGCCACTAGGGACAGTCTAAACGGGGAGCTGTTTTTT. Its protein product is CATRDSLNGELFF.

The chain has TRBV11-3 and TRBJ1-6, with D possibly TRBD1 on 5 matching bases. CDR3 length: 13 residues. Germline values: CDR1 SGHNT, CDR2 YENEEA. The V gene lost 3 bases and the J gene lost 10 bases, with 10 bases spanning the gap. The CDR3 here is CASSFGQGSPLHF. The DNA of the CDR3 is TGTGCCAGCAGCTTCGGGCAGGGCTCACCCCTCCACTTT.

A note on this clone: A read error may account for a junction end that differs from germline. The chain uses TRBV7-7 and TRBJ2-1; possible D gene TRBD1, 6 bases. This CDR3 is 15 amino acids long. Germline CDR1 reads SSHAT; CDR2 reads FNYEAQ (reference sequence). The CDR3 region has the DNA TGTGCTAGCAGCTTAGGGACATCGTCCTACAATGAGCAGTTCTTC. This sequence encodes CASSLGTSSYNEQFF.

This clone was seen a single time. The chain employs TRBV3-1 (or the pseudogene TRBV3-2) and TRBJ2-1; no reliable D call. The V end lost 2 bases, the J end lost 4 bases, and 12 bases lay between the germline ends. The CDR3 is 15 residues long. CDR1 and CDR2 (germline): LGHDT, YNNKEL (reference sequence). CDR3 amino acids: CASSQTSALYNEQFF. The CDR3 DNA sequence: TGTGCCAGCAGCCAAACCAGCGCGCTGTACAATGAGCAGTTCTTC.

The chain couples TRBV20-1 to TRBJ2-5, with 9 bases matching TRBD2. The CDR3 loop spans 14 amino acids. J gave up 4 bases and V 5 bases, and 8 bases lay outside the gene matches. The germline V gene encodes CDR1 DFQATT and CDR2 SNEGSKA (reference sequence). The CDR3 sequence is CSARVAGVPETQYF. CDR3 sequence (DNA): TGCAGTGCTCGTGTAGCGGGAGTACCAGAGACCCAGTACTTC.

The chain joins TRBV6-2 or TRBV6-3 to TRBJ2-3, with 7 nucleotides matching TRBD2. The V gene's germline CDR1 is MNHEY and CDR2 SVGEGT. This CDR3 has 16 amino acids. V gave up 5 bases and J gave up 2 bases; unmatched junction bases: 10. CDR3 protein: CASSRGDGVHTDTQYF. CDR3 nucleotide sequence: TGTGCCAGCAGTCGGGGGGACGGCGTACACACAGATACGCAGTATTTT.

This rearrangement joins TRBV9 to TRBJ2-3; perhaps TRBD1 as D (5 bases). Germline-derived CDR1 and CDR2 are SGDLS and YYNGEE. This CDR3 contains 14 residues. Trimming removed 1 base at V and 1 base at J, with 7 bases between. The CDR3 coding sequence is TGTGCCAGCAGCGTATCACAGGGCACAGATACGCAGTATTTT. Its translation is CASSVSQGTDTQYF.

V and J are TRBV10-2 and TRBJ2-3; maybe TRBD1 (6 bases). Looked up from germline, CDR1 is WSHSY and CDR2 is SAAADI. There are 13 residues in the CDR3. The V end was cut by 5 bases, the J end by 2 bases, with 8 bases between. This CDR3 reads CASSTGITDTQYF. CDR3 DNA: TGCGCCAGCAGTACAGGGATCACAGATACGCAGTATTTT.

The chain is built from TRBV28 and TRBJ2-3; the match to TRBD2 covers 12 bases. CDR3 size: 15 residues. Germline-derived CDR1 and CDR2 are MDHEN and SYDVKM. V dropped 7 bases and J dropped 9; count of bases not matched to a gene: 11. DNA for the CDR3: TGTGCCAGCACTGGACTAGCGGGATTGGTAGAAACGCAGTATTTT. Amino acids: CASTGLAGLVETQYF.

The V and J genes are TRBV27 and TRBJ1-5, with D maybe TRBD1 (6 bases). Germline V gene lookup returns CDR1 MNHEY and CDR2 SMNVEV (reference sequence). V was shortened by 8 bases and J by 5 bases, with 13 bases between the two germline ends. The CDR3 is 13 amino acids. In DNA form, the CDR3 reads TGTGCCAGCGGGCAACAGGGCGATCAGCCCCAGCATTTT. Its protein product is CASGQQGDQPQHF.